The next 17 T cell receptor beta chains were all read from a single sample in a study of regulatory T cells in long-lasting Graves disease. Library construction for TCR beta used iRepertoire HTBI primers and Arm-PCR of CDR3 regions. Via MiXCR, TCRdb re-called the multiplex PCR reads, giving one row per CDR3 protein. The sample has 350,000 to 450,000 distinct CDR3 sequences, 20% to 25% seen once. Time point specified: persistent/refractory GD, antithyroid drugs over 5 years with positive TRAb. From PBMCs, RNA was extracted and then used to make the TCR library. The starting material was peripheral blood mononuclear cells (PBMCs), obtained when the disease was refractory, from a patient treated with antithyroid drugs. The receptors were gathered from a middle-aged woman with Graves disease.

In this sample, this clonotype turned up a few times. This rearrangement joins TRBV30 to TRBJ1-2; 7 nucleotides agree with TRBD1. There are 13 residues in the CDR3. Germline CDR1 is GTSNPN and CDR2 is SVGIG (reference sequence). After removal of 3 bases from V and 8 bases from J, the junction contained 9 bases not matched to a gene. CDR3 DNA: TGTGCCTGGAGGGCACAGGGGAGCCGGGGCTACACCTTC. As protein: CAWRAQGSRGYTF. Full variable domain (rest looked up from reference TRBV30 and TRBJ1-2): SQTIHQWPATLVQPVGSPLSLECTVEGTSNPNLYWYRQAAGRGLQLLFYSVGIGQISSEVPQNLSASRPQDRQFILSSKKLLLSDSGFYLCAWRAQGSRGYTFGSGTRLTVV.

The rearrangement joins TRBV14 to TRBJ1-3; D unclear. Per the germline V gene, CDR1 is SGHDN and CDR2 is FVKESK. The CDR3 runs to 17 residues. V was trimmed by 1 base and J by 0 bases, leaving 13 bases between them. The CDR3 loop reads CASSQGGRRGSGNTIYF. The CDR3, as DNA: TGTGCCAGCAGCCAAGGGGGTCGACGGGGCTCTGGAAACACCATATATTTT. Supplemented by reference TRBV14 and TRBJ1-3, the full variable domain reads EAGVTQFPSHSVIEKGQTVTLRCDPISGHDNLYWYRRVMGKEIKFLLHFVKESKQDESGMPNNRFLAERTGGTYSTLKVQPAELEDSGVYFCASSQGGRRGSGNTIYFGEGSWLTVV.

This clonotype was found many times. This chain uses TRBV12-3 or TRBV12-4 with TRBJ1-1; weak D call: TRBD1 (5 bases). Trimming took 3 bases from V and 5 from J, leaving 13 bases between them. The CDR3 consists of 14 residues. The CDR3 sequence: CASSFGGVWTEAFF. For the CDR3, the DNA is TGTGCCAGCAGTTTTGGGGGGGTCTGGACTGAAGCTTTCTTT.

The CDR3 reads CASSRGSTDTQYF. For the CDR3, the DNA is TGTGCCAGCAGTCGCGGGAGCACAGATACGCAGTATTTT. This rearrangement joins TRBV12-3 or TRBV12-4 to TRBJ2-3; a possible D gene is TRBD2 (5 bases). The V end was cut by 5 bases, the J end by 0 bases, with 6 bases between. This CDR3 has 13 amino acids.

There are a few counts of this clonotype. The V gene is TRBV6-1, the J gene TRBJ1-4, with D possibly TRBD1 on 6 matching bases. The CDR3 is 15 residues long. Germline-derived CDR1 and CDR2 are MNHNS and SASEGT. V was clipped by 6 bases and J by 7 bases, with 18 bases between them. CDR3 sequence (DNA): TGTGCCAGCAGCCCCTTCGGCGGGACAACTGAAAAACTGTTTTTT. Its protein product is CASSPFGGTTEKLFF.

This sequence joins TRBV28 and TRBJ1-2; a weak D match, TRBD1 (5 bases). Germline V gene data show CDR1 as MDHEN and CDR2 as SYDVKM. The V end lost 3 bases, the J end lost 8 bases, and 19 bases lay between the germline ends. The CDR3 runs 15 residues. Written as DNA, the CDR3 is TGTGCCAGCAGTTTCCAATTACGGGGGAGAGGCGGCTACACCTTC. Its protein is CASSFQLRGRGGYTF.

This clonotype has at least ten counts. DNA for the CDR3: TGTGCCAGCAGTTCATACGGGAATCAGCCCCAGCATTTT. It yields the protein CASSSYGNQPQHF. The rearrangement joins TRBV11-2 to TRBJ1-5; D gene unclear. Germline loops: CDR1 SGHAT, CDR2 FQNNGV. The CDR3 sequence is 13 residues long. The V end lost 6 bases, the J end lost 4 bases, and 10 bases lay between the germline ends.

The chain joins TRBV14 to TRBJ2-7, with 7 bases that match TRBD2. V was pared by 1 base and J by 0 bases, with 6 bases of the junction left unmatched. Germline CDR1 SGHDN, CDR2 FVKESK. The CDR3 is made up of 16 amino acids. The CDR3 loop is CASSQVGGRSSYEQYF. CDR3 sequence (DNA): TGTGCCAGCAGCCAAGTCGGCGGGAGAAGCTCCTACGAGCAGTACTTC.

The sample holds many counts of this clonotype. This chain uses TRBV28 with TRBJ1-4; weak D call: TRBD1 (5 bases). Trimming cost V 6 bases and J 2 bases, with 7 bases left between them. Germline CDR1 MDHEN, CDR2 SYDVKM. CDR3 length equals 13 residues. The CDR3 bases are TGTGCCAGCAGATGGGGCACTAATGAAAAACTGTTTTTT. Amino acids: CASRWGTNEKLFF.

Many counts were recorded for this clonotype. The chain uses TRBV20-1 and TRBJ2-7; D gene unclear. The CDR3 sequence is 14 residues long. V lost 6 bases to trimming and J lost 4 bases, with 19 bases between them. Germline V lookup: CDR1 DFQATT, CDR2 SNEGSKA (reference sequence). The CDR3 protein is CSARHRIGTYEQYF. CDR3 DNA sequence: TGCAGTGCCAGACACCGAATAGGCACGTACGAGCAGTACTTC.

V is TRBV6-1 and J is TRBJ2-3; 11 nucleotides align to TRBD2. Germline CDR1 reads MNHNS; CDR2 reads SASEGT. CDR3 length: 16 amino acids. J was trimmed by 4 bases and V by 6 bases; bases with no gene match: 9. CDR3 loop: CASRGVTSGSADTQYF. DNA of the CDR3: TGTGCCAGCAGGGGGGTTACTAGCGGGAGCGCAGATACGCAGTATTTT.

This clonotype was picked up many times. The rearrangement links TRBV12-3 or TRBV12-4 to TRBJ1-5; D perhaps matches TRBD1 (5 bases). The CDR3 has 14 amino acids. Trimming stripped 5 bases from V and 2 bases from J, with 10 bases between. CDR3 protein: CASSATGGNQPQHF. The CDR3 DNA sequence: TGTGCCAGCAGTGCGACGGGGGGCAATCAGCCCCAGCATTTT.

The rearrangement uses TRBV20-1 and TRBJ2-7, with TRBD2 identical over 10 bases. This CDR3 region has 13 residues. Germline V lookup: CDR1 DFQATT, CDR2 SNEGSKA (reference sequence). The V gene end was trimmed by 6 bases and the J gene end by 6 bases; junction bases not matched to a gene: 8. The CDR3 spells CSAVAGGKPEQYF. The CDR3 coding sequence is TGCAGTGCCGTAGCGGGAGGTAAACCCGAGCAGTACTTC.

The chain has TRBV3-1 and TRBJ2-7; TRBD2 is a possible D gene (5 bases). Germline CDR1 is LGHDT and CDR2 is YNNKEL (reference sequence). V lost 4 bases and J 1 base, leaving 14 bases between the germline ends. The CDR3 consists of 15 residues. This CDR3 is CASSPRERGSYEQYF. CDR3 sequence (DNA): TGTGCCAGCAGCCCAAGGGAGAGAGGGTCCTACGAGCAGTACTTC.

In this sample, this clonotype turned up many times. The CDR3 nucleotides read TGTGCCAGCAGAAGACGCCTACTAGCGGGAGGGGTCCGCCAAGAGACCCAGTACTTC. This sequence encodes CASRRRLLAGGVRQETQYF. V usage is TRBV6-1 and J usage is TRBJ2-5, with 13 bases that match TRBD2. Germline values: CDR1 MNHNS, CDR2 SASEGT. The CDR3 contains 19 residues. Trimming cost V 6 bases and J 1 base; bases outside gene matches: 14.

There are many counts of this clonotype. The chain employs TRBV2 and TRBJ1-1; TRBD1 is a possible D gene (5 bases). CDR1 is SNHLY and CDR2 is FYNNEI in the germline V gene. The CDR3 is 15 amino acids. V lost 2 bases and J lost 1, with 11 bases in between. The CDR3 DNA sequence: TGTGCCAGCAGTGAATGGCCAGGGAAGAACACTGAAGCTTTCTTT. Translated, it gives CASSEWPGKNTEAFF.

Ten or more counts support this clonotype. The chain couples TRBV5-1 to TRBJ1-5; D is ambiguous. Trimming shortened V by 1 base and J by 3 bases, and 14 bases separated the two germline ends. Germline V gene data show CDR1 as SGHRS and CDR2 as YFSETQ. The CDR3 is 16 amino acids. CDR3 residues: CASSLPTRSYNQPQHF. The DNA for the CDR3 is TGCGCCAGCAGCTTGCCCACGAGGAGCTACAATCAGCCCCAGCATTTT.